The 3 T cell receptor beta chains in this list originate from one sample, sequenced in a study of shared clonotypes between healthy human individuals. Here immunoSEQ multiplex PCR was the method, and the copy in TCRdb shows in-frame clones only, minus some. This repertoire shows over a million clones, under 80% found once; its top ten account for approximately 1.3%. Material: memory CD4+ T cells sorted from blood. Subset here: CD45RA-negative fraction. The source is a young man in good health.

The chain has TRBV7-2 and TRBJ2-5; 12 positions agree with TRBD2. Germline trimming cut 5 bases from V and 7 bases from J; bases unmatched to any gene: 8. The CDR3 has 15 residues. Germline assignment: CDR1 SGHTA and CDR2 FQGNSA. This CDR3 reads CASSPGLAGSTTQYF. The CDR3 nucleotides read TGTGCCAGCAGCCCGGGACTAGCGGGCTCCACGACCCAGTACTTC.

V usage is TRBV11-2 and J usage is TRBJ1-6; 8 nucleotides line up with TRBD1. This CDR3 region has 18 residues. V shed 4 bases and J 7 bases; nucleotides not matched to a gene: 15. Germline CDR1 and CDR2: SGHAT and FQNNGV. DNA of the CDR3: TGTGCCAGCAGCTCCCCCCGAGACAGGGGCCTCCAAAATTCACCCCTCCACTTT. It yields the protein CASSSPRDRGLQNSPLHF.

The V call is TRBV30, the J call TRBJ2-3; D is possibly TRBD2 (6 bases). Looked up from germline, CDR1 is GTSNPN and CDR2 is SVGIG (reference sequence). V was clipped by 4 bases and J by 0 bases, with 14 bases between them. The CDR3 sequence is 15 residues long. Written as DNA, the CDR3 is TGTGCCTGGATGTGGGACTCCACTAGCACAGATACGCAGTATTTT. It codes for CAWMWDSTSTDTQYF.